This note documents a single T cell receptor (beta chain) sequence. Germline V lookup: CDR1 LGHDT, CDR2 YNNKEL (reference sequence). The CDR3 runs to 21 residues. The V end lost 0 bases, the J end lost 6 bases, and 32 bases lay between the germline ends. The source of the sample is a study of T cell responses to AZD1222 COVID-19 vaccine. Assay: immunoSEQ multiplex PCR; the TCRdb copy retains only in-frame clones and omits some. The repertoire includes around 130,000 clones, approximately 93% of them detected once, and 5.4% sits in the top ten. This sequence was found in an adult in good health. The chain combines TRBV3-1 (or the pseudogene TRBV3-2) with TRBJ1-2; a weak D match, TRBD1 (5 bases). Sample: peripheral blood, taken on day 0 of AZD1222 vaccination. CDR3 in amino acids: CASSQDRGDWVKGSLFDGYTF. CDR3 nucleotide sequence: TGTGCCAGCAGCCAAGATAGGGGTGACTGGGTGAAGGGAAGTTTGTTCGATGGCTACACCTTC.